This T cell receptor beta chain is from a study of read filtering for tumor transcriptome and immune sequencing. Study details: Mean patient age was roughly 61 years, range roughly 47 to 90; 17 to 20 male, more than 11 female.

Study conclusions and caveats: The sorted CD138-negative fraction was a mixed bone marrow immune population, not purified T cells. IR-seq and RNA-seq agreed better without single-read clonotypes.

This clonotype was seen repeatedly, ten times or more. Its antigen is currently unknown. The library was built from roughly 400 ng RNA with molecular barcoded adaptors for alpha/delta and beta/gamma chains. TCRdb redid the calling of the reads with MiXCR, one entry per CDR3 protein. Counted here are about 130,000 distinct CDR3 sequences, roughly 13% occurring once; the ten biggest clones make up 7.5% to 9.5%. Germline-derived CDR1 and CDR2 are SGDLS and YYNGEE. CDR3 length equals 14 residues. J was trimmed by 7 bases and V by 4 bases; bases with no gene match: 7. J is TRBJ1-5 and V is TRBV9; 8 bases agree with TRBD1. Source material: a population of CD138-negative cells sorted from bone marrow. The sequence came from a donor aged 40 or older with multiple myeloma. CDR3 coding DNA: TGTGCCAGCAGCACTCAGGGGGCGGGACAGCCCCAGCATTTT. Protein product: CASSTQGAGQPQHF.